Each of the 12 T cell receptor beta chains below was sequenced from the same sample in a study of blood T cell repertoires in COVID-19. Using immunoSEQ multiplex PCR, the repertoire was profiled, and TCRdb retains in-frame clones only, with some absent. The sample records some 700,000 clones, about 90% being singletons. The sequenced material came from peripheral blood. The receptor source for this set is a woman younger than 35 with acute or convalescent COVID-19.

The chain carries TRBV4-3 and TRBJ2-1; weak D call: TRBD2 (5 bases). Trimming left V 5 bases short and J 9 bases short, with 8 bases between. The CDR3 is made up of 11 amino acids. Germline CDR1 reads LGHNA; CDR2 reads YSLEER. The DNA of the CDR3 is TGCGCCAGCAGCGAGGCGGGTGAGCAGTTCTTC. Amino acids: CASSEAGEQFF.

The chain combines TRBV5-4 with TRBJ2-1; tentatively, D is TRBD2 (6 bases). This CDR3 has 13 residues. CDR1 SGHNT and CDR2 YYREEE come from the germline V gene (reference sequence). V gave up 3 bases and J gave up 15 bases, with 19 bases separating them. In DNA form, the CDR3 reads TGTGCCAGCAGCTCACCCGTCCTCCCCGGGAGGTTCTTC. This codes for CASSSPVLPGRFF.

The V gene is TRBV10-3, the J gene TRBJ1-1, with 12 bases identical to TRBD1. V shed 11 bases, J shed 1 base, and the junction held 11 bases outside the gene matches. Germline assignment: CDR1 ENHRY and CDR2 SYGVKD. This CDR3 has 16 amino acids. Here the CDR3 DNA reads TGTGCCTCCCGGGACAGGGGGCACCGGCAGAACACTGAAGCTTTCTTT. Protein: CASRDRGHRQNTEAFF.

The chain combines TRBV19 with TRBJ2-3; D gene ambiguous. The CDR3 is 13 amino acids. V was trimmed by 4 bases and J by 5 bases, leaving 10 bases between them. Per germline, CDR1 LNHDA and CDR2 SQIVND (reference sequence). CDR3 coding DNA: TGTGCCAGTAGTAATTCGAGGCTAGATACGCAGTATTTT. This sequence encodes CASSNSRLDTQYF.

The rearrangement joins TRBV6-4 to TRBJ1-2, with TRBD1 matching 7 bases. The CDR3 runs to 15 residues. V gave up 0 bases and J gave up 8 bases; unmatched junction bases: 9. Germline V gene data show CDR1 as MRHNA and CDR2 as SNTAGT. The CDR3 spells CASSDSAGGVGGYTF. DNA of the CDR3: TGTGCCAGCAGTGACTCGGCAGGGGGAGTGGGGGGCTACACCTTC.

V and J are TRBV27 and TRBJ2-3, with D perhaps matching TRBD2 (6 bases). The CDR3 runs to 15 residues. Trimming removed 7 bases at V and 3 bases at J, with 17 bases between. Per the germline V gene, CDR1 is MNHEY and CDR2 is SMNVEV (reference sequence). As DNA, the CDR3 is TGTGCCAGCAATTCAGGAGATGGGAGGACAGATACGCAGTATTTT. Translating gives CASNSGDGRTDTQYF.

The CDR3 DNA sequence: TGTGCCAGCAGTGAGGGTGATGGCTACACCTTC. It yields the protein CASSEGDGYTF. This chain links TRBV27 with TRBJ1-2; D is unresolved. From germline, CDR1 is MNHEY and CDR2 SMNVEV (reference sequence). CDR3 length equals 11 residues. V lost 5 bases and J 6 bases, leaving 7 bases between the germline ends.

This chain connects TRBV5-1 to TRBJ1-2, with 8 bases that match TRBD1. The CDR3 totals 13 residues. The V segment lost 3 bases and the J segment 8 bases; nucleotides outside the gene matches: 6. Per germline, CDR1 SGHRS and CDR2 YFSETQ. The CDR3 coding sequence is TGCGCCAGCAGCTCGGGACAGGCGGGGGGCTACACCTTC. It codes for CASSSGQAGGYTF. The full variable domain, completed using reference TRBV5-1 and TRBJ1-2, is KAGVTQTPRYLIKTRGQQVTLSCSPISGHRSVSWYQQTPGQGLQFLFEYFSETQRNKGNFPGRFSGRQFSNSRSEMNVSTLELGDSALYLCASSSGQAGGYTFGSGTRLTVV.

The V call is TRBV11-1, the J call TRBJ2-6; D is unclear. Trimming shortened V by 6 bases and J by 0 bases, and 12 bases separated the two germline ends. Germline V gene lookup returns CDR1 SGHAT and CDR2 FQDESV (reference sequence). This CDR3 region has 16 residues. The CDR3 loop is CASSIDWVSGANVLTF. CDR3 nucleotide sequence: TGTGCCAGCAGTATTGACTGGGTCTCTGGGGCCAACGTCCTGACTTTC.

This clone has just one count. The chain employs TRBV7-9 and TRBJ1-1; TRBD1 aligns across 7 bases. CDR1 and CDR2 (germline): SEHNR, FQNEAQ (reference sequence). The CDR3 covers 16 residues. V was pared by 1 base and J by 1 base, with 6 bases of the junction left unmatched. This chain's CDR3 is CASSLDVAGGNTEAFF. The CDR3 DNA is TGTGCCAGCAGCTTAGACGTGGCAGGGGGGAACACTGAAGCTTTCTTT. The whole variable domain, remainder taken from reference TRBV7-9 and TRBJ1-1, is DTGVSQNPRHKITKRGQNVTFRCDPISEHNRLYWYRQTLGQGPEFLTYFQNEAQLEKSRLLSDRFSAERPKGSFSTLEIQRTEQGDSAMYLCASSLDVAGGNTEAFFGQGTRLTVV.

The chain has TRBV30 and TRBJ1-1; D ambiguous. The V end lost 5 bases, the J end lost 5 bases, and 9 bases lay between the germline ends. CDR1 and CDR2 from the germline V gene are GTSNPN and SVGIG (reference sequence). The CDR3 totals 11 residues. CDR3 region: CAWYTGTEAFF. Here the CDR3 DNA reads TGTGCCTGGTATACGGGGACTGAAGCTTTCTTT. Using reference TRBV30 and TRBJ1-1 for the parts outside the CDR3, the full variable domain is SQTIHQWPATLVQPVGSPLSLECTVEGTSNPNLYWYRQAAGRGLQLLFYSVGIGQISSEVPQNLSASRPQDRQFILSSKKLLLSDSGFYLCAWYTGTEAFFGQGTRLTVV.

The chain employs TRBV28 and TRBJ1-5; D is uncertain. V was cut by 1 base and J by 2 bases, with 6 bases left in between. This CDR3 contains 14 residues. Per the germline V gene, CDR1 is MDHEN and CDR2 is SYDVKM. The CDR3 is CASSLSGRNQPQHF. In DNA, the CDR3 is TGTGCCAGCAGTTTATCAGGTCGCAATCAGCCCCAGCATTTT.